This TCR beta chain was found in a study of blood T cell repertoires in COVID-19. Turning to the study itself: Both acute and convalescent COVID-19 samples were obtained from the United States, Italy and Spain. From T cells, B-cell-depleted T cells, or PBMCs came the material, which was cDNA or gDNA.

Per the original methods: Estimation of nucleated cell counts relied on the amplification of reference gene primers. Sequenced by immunoSEQ multiplex PCR; TCRdb stores in-frame clones only, minus some. V, J and clone size were drawn from that table, and D and trimming were deduced from the DNA. This sample has 40,000 or so clones; 80% to 90% occur once, and the top ten carry approximately 5.4%. CDR1 and CDR2 (germline): MNHEY, SMNVEV (reference sequence). The CDR3 extends over 14 amino acids. V lost 6 bases and J lost 5, with 16 bases in between. The chain uses TRBV27 and TRBJ2-5; possibly TRBD2 for D (7 bases). The sequenced material came from peripheral blood. This TCR was recovered from a man aged 40-49 years with active COVID-19. CDR3 loop: CASSPRGGGETQYF. The CDR3 region has the DNA TGTGCCAGCAGCCCGAGGGGGGGCGGGGAGACCCAGTACTTC.